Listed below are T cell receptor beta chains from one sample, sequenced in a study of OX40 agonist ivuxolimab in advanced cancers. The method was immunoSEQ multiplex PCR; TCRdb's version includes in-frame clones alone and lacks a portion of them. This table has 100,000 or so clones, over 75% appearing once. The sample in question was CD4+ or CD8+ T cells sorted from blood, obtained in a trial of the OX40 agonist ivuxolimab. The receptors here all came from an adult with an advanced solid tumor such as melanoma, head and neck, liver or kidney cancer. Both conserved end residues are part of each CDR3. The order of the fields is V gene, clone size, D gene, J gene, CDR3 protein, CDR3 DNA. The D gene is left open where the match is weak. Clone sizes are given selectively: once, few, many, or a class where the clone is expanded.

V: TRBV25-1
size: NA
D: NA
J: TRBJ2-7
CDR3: CASGGPYEQYF
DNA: TGTGCCAGCGGGGGCCCCTACGAGCAGTACTTC

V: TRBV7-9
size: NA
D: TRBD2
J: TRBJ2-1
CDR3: CASSLGLAGETEQFF
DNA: TGTGCCAGCAGCCTGGGACTAGCGGGAGAAACTGAGCAGTTCTTC

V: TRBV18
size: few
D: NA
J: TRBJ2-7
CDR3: CASSPPVDKYEQYF
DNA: TGTGCCAGCTCACCACCAGTGGATAAGTACGAGCAGTACTTC

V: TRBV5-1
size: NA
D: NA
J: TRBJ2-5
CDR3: CASSRDGTQETQYF
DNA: TGCGCCAGCTCCCGGGACGGCACCCAAGAGACCCAGTACTTC

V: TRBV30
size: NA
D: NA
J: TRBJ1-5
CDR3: CAWSAGSNYQPQHF
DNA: TGTGCCTGGAGTGCCGGCAGCAACTATCAGCCCCAGCATTTT

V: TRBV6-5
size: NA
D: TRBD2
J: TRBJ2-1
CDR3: CASSYDTSGNGNEQFF
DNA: TGTGCCAGCAGTTACGACACTAGCGGGAATGGCAATGAGCAGTTCTTC

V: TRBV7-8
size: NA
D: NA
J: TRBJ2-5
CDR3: CASSTQPPGSGQETQYF
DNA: TGTGCCAGCAGCACTCAACCCCCGGGTTCAGGGCAAGAGACCCAGTACTTC

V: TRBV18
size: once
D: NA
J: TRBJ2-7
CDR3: CASSSTSLPGDTGEQYF
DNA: TGTGCCAGCTCATCTACGTCCCTCCCCGGGGACACGGGGGAGCAGTACTTC

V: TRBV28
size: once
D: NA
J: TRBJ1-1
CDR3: CASSLGSSNTEAFF
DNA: TGTGCCAGCAGTTTGGGGTCTTCGAACACTGAAGCTTTCTTT

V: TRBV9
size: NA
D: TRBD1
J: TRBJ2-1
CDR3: CASSTRDSYNEQFF
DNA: TGTGCCAGCAGCACACGGGACAGTTACAATGAGCAGTTCTTC

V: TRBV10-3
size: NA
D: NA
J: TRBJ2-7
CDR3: CAISPGTLNEQYF
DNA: TGTGCCATCAGCCCCGGGACACTGAACGAGCAGTACTTC

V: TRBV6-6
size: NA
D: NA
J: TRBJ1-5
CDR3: CASSYGVLSNQPQHF
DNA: TGTGCCAGCAGTTACGGTGTGTTGAGCAATCAGCCCCAGCATTTT

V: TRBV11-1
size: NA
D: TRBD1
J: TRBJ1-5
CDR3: CASSLGQGNQPQHF
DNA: TGTGCCAGCAGTCTCGGACAGGGGAATCAGCCCCAGCATTTT

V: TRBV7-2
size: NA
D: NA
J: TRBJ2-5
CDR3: CASSLFWVQETQYF
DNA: TGTGCCAGCAGCTTATTTTGGGTTCAAGAGACCCAGTACTTC

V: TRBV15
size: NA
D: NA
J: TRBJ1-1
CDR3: CATSRSGAQNTEAFF
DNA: TGTGCCACCAGCAGGTCCGGAGCACAGAACACTGAAGCTTTCTTT

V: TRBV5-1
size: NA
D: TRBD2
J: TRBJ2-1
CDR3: CASSLGGGSYNEQFF
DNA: TGCGCCAGCAGCTTGGGGGGCGGGAGTTACAATGAGCAGTTCTTC

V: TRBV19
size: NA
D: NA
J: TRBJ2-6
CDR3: CASSLRGSGANVLTF
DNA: TGTGCCAGTAGTCTTAGGGGCTCTGGGGCCAACGTCCTGACTTTC

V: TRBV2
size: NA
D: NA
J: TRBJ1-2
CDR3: CASSEQGMDYGYTF
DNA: TGTGCCAGCAGTGAGCAGGGTATGGACTATGGCTACACCTTC

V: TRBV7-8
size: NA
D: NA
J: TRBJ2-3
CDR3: CASSLATSTDTQYF
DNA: TGTGCCAGCAGCTTAGCCACTAGCACAGATACGCAGTATTTT

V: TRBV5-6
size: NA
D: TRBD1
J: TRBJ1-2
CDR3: CASGASGGNYGYTF
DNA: TGTGCCAGCGGGGCTTCAGGGGGTAACTATGGCTACACCTTC

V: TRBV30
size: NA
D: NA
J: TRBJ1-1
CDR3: CAWSWRVANTEAFF
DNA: TGTGCCTGGTCCTGGAGGGTGGCGAACACTGAAGCTTTCTTT

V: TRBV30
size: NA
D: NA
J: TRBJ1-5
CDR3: CAWSYTRDQPQHF
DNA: TGTGCCTGGAGTTATACCAGGGATCAGCCCCAGCATTTT